These 11 T cell receptor beta chains were sequenced from one sample in a study of blood T cell repertoires in COVID-19. The data were produced by immunoSEQ multiplex PCR, yet TCRdb's version contains in-frame clones alone and is incomplete. The sample lists over 200,000 clones; around 84% were seen once. Sequenced sample: PBMCs or T cells enriched from blood (not recorded which). The receptors stem from a man between 18 and 29 years old who had recovered from COVID-19.

The J gene is TRBJ1-4, the V gene TRBV18, with D tentatively TRBD1 (6 bases). The CDR3 runs 15 residues. V was cut by 0 bases and J by 11 bases, with 16 bases left in between. Per germline, CDR1 KGHSH and CDR2 LQKENI. Here the CDR3 DNA reads TGTGCCAGCTCACCACCGCAGGGGACGGACGGGAAACTGTTTTTT. Protein product: CASSPPQGTDGKLFF.

The rearrangement links TRBV19 to TRBJ2-1; perhaps TRBD2 as D (5 bases). The ends were cut back, 3 bases at V and 9 bases at J, with 6 bases in the middle. This CDR3 spans 11 amino acids. Germline CDR1 LNHDA, CDR2 SQIVND (reference sequence). The CDR3 reads CASSIAGEQFF. The CDR3 coding sequence is TGTGCCAGTAGTATCGCGGGTGAGCAGTTCTTC.

The V and J genes are TRBV19 and TRBJ2-1; D is undetermined. Trimming stripped 1 base from V and 0 bases from J, with 7 bases between. The CDR3 has 15 residues. Germline loops: CDR1 LNHDA, CDR2 SQIVND (reference sequence). CDR3 nucleotides: TGTGCCAGTAGTATAGGGGCGAGCTCCTACAATGAGCAGTTCTTC. Protein product: CASSIGASSYNEQFF.

This clone was recorded only once. The same CDR3 is also encoded by other DNA sequences in this sample. The rearrangement uses TRBV18 and TRBJ2-5; D is unclear. Germline CDR1 and CDR2: KGHSH and LQKENI. This CDR3 region has 13 residues. Trimming removed 3 bases at V and 2 bases at J, with 7 bases between. The CDR3 region is CASSPGQQETQYF. The CDR3 DNA reads TGTGCCAGCTCACCGGGCCAGCAAGAGACCCAGTACTTC.

V and J are TRBV18 and TRBJ2-5; 7 bases agree with TRBD2. This CDR3 contains 17 residues. Germline CDR1 is KGHSH and CDR2 is LQKENI. Germline trimming cut 1 base from V and 0 bases from J; bases unmatched to any gene: 8. The CDR3 region has the DNA TGTGCCAGCTCACCACGTCCTACGCGGGAGTACCAAGAGACCCAGTACTTC. Translation: CASSPRPTREYQETQYF.

This chain connects TRBV7-8 to TRBJ2-5; 7 bases are a match to TRBD2. The CDR3 extends over 11 amino acids. V lost 9 bases, J lost 7 bases, and 5 bases stayed unmatched. CDR1 and CDR2 (germline): SGHVS, FQNEAQ. The CDR3 nucleotides are TGTGCCAGTTCTGAGCGGGGGACCCAGTACTTC. Translating gives CASSERGTQYF. Variable domain in full (rest from reference TRBV7-8 and TRBJ2-5): GAGVSQSPRYKVAKRGQDVALRCDPISGHVSLFWYQQALGQGPEFLTYFQNEAQLDKSGLPSDRFFAERPEGSVSTLKIQRTQQEDSAVYLCASSERGTQYFGPGTRLLVL.

CDR3 in DNA: TGTGCCACCAGCCCTGCATGGAGTTTGTCCTACGAGCAGTACTTC. This codes for CATSPAWSLSYEQYF. The chain has TRBV15 and TRBJ2-7; D unresolved. Looked up from germline, CDR1 is LNHNV and CDR2 is YYDKDF (reference sequence). V was pared by 5 bases and J by 1 base, with 15 bases between. This CDR3 has 15 residues.

V usage is TRBV19 and J usage is TRBJ2-1; the D gene is possibly TRBD2 (6 bases). CDR3 size: 12 residues. Trimming took 9 bases from V and 1 from J, leaving 7 bases between them. Germline CDR1 and CDR2: LNHDA and SQIVND (reference sequence). CDR3 amino acids: CASGGSYNEQFF. The CDR3 bases are TGTGCCAGCGGGGGATCCTACAATGAGCAGTTCTTC. The full variable domain, completed using reference TRBV19 and TRBJ2-1, is DGGITQSPKYLFRKEGQNVTLSCEQNLNHDAMYWYRQDPGQGLRLIYYSQIVNDFQKGDIAEGYSVSREKKESFPLTVTSAQKNPTAFYLCASGGSYNEQFFGPGTRLTVL.

The V call is TRBV7-9, the J call TRBJ2-1; 10 bases agree with TRBD2. The CDR3 extends over 16 amino acids. V was clipped by 3 bases and J by 5 bases; unmatched bases: 7. Germline V gives CDR1 SEHNR, CDR2 FQNEAQ (reference sequence). This CDR3 is CASSLTLAGENNEQFF. The CDR3, as DNA: TGTGCCAGCAGCTTGACCCTAGCGGGAGAAAACAATGAGCAGTTCTTC.

DNA of the CDR3: TGTGCCAGCAGCCAAGTCAGCGGGACTGGAAACACCATATATTTT. Amino acid sequence: CASSQVSGTGNTIYF. V usage is TRBV3-1 (or the pseudogene TRBV3-2) and J usage is TRBJ1-3; no clear D gene. V lost 1 base, J lost 2 bases, and 9 bases lay in between. The CDR3 loop spans 15 amino acids. Germline V gene sequence: CDR1 LGHDT, CDR2 YNNKEL (reference sequence).

The V and J genes are TRBV7-2 and TRBJ1-2, with D possibly being TRBD1 (5 bases). The germline V and J ends were trimmed by 7 bases and 2 bases, with 14 bases remaining between them. CDR1 and CDR2 (germline): SGHTA, FQGNSA. CDR3 length equals 14 residues. The CDR3 region is CASTSTRGNYGYTF. Written as DNA, the CDR3 is TGTGCCAGCACCTCGACGCGGGGGAACTATGGCTACACCTTC.